This T cell receptor (beta chain) was sequenced in a study of blood T cell repertoires in COVID-19. The repertoire was sequenced with immunoSEQ multiplex PCR; TCRdb's copy has only in-frame clones and lacks some. The table includes fewer than 350,000 clones, 75% to 90% detected once. The CDR3 covers 13 residues. The germline gives CDR1 KGHSH, CDR2 LQKENI. V lost 2 bases and J lost 4, with 8 bases in between. Sample: PBMCs or T cells enriched from blood (not recorded which). The chain employs TRBV18 and TRBJ2-5; D gene uncertain. The clonotype originates from a woman aged 45-65 years who had recovered from COVID-19. Here the CDR3 DNA reads TGTGCCAGCTCACCAATATCGGGAGAGACCCAGTACTTC. Translated: CASSPISGETQYF.